This TCR beta chain comes out of a study of control samples from healthy donors and cancer patients. The method was immunoSEQ multiplex PCR; TCRdb's version includes in-frame clones alone and lacks a portion of them. Among 110,000 to 150,000 clones, roughly 92% were seen once, and the ten largest hold about 11%. The germline CDR1 and CDR2 sequences are SGHTA and FQGNSA. This CDR3 comprises 17 residues. The germline V and J ends were trimmed by 3 bases and 7 bases, with 24 bases remaining between them. The gene calls are TRBV7-2 and TRBJ2-5; a weak D match, TRBD2 (5 bases). Source material: blood. This receptor was identified in a young man in good health. For the CDR3, the DNA is TGTGCCAGCAGCTTCGTCCCGCTAGCAAGCGTTATGGGGACCCAGTACTTC. The encoded protein is CASSFVPLASVMGTQYF.